This TCR beta chain was identified during a study of shared clonotypes between healthy human individuals. Measured with immunoSEQ multiplex PCR; TCRdb has only the in-frame clones, and not every one. The sample has about 2.2 million clones; about 93% are singletons. Per the germline V gene, CDR1 is SGHTA and CDR2 is FQGNSA. V shed 3 bases and J shed 8 bases, with 19 bases lying between them. The CDR3 sequence is 15 residues long. CD8 cells classed as naive were CD45RO-negative and positively selected for CCR7, excluding terminally differentiated effector memory CD45RA+ cells. Healthy HIV-negative adults without recent acute infections or vaccinations served as donors.

Sequencing was done on a sample of naive CD8+ T cells from PBMCs. The source of this sequence is a man aged 18 to 29 in good health. Some clones in this sample may be carry-over from other donors' samples. The chain is built from TRBV7-2 and TRBJ1-2; weak D call: TRBD1 (6 bases). The CDR3 spells CASSFLWTASQGYTF. CDR3 bases: TGTGCCAGCAGCTTTCTGTGGACAGCGTCCCAAGGCTACACCTTC.